This TCR beta chain was documented in a study of CD8 T cells in Susac syndrome. Study-wide context: When blood was drawn, the patients with Susac syndrome were therapy-naive, on corticosteroids, or on intravenous immunoglobulin alone. Whole-study findings and limits: The authors acknowledged that their TCR sequencing and HLA analysis involved a relatively small number of individuals. Where Susac syndrome CD4+ T cell repertoires were concerned, no clonal expansion was evident.

Points on this clonotype: As yet, its antigen is unknown.

RNA was extracted with the RNeasy kit, and a quantity of about 0.5 to 1 ug was reverse transcribed using random hexamers. Across 54 Vbeta and 13 Jbeta, TCR beta CDR3 was amplified with immunoSEQ multiplex PCR. One entry per CDR3 protein, called by TCRdb with MiXCR from the immunoSEQ multiplex PCR reads. The repertoire has 140,000 or so distinct CDR3 sequences, under 97% of them found once; the top ten carry 0.065% to 0.095%. Germline assignment: CDR1 DFQATT and CDR2 SNEGSKA (reference sequence). This CDR3 is 13 amino acids long. Between the trimmed V and J ends, which lost 5 bases and 6 bases, there was a span of 15 bases.

The sequence derives from a human donor with Susac syndrome. Sequencing input: CD4+ T cells from PBMCs. The V gene is TRBV20-1, the J gene TRBJ2-3; D possibly uses TRBD1 or TRBD2 (5 bases each). The CDR3 DNA follows: TGCAGTGCTTGCCCGGGACCCGGGGATACGCAGTATTTT. Translating gives CSACPGPGDTQYF.